One sample yielded the 29 T cell receptor beta chains listed below, sequenced in a study of cytomegalovirus exposure and HLA in healthy donors. 13 Jbeta primers and 60 Vbeta primers were used for the PCR. Measured with immunoSEQ multiplex PCR; TCRdb has only the in-frame clones, and not every one. This sample has about 59,000 clones, with about four fifths found just once. Sequencing was performed on PBMCs. These receptors were obtained from a man aged 35-49 years in good health and CMV-seronegative.

The J gene is TRBJ2-5, the V gene TRBV5-4, with D possibly being TRBD2 (5 bases). Trimming left V 4 bases short and J 5 bases short, with 15 bases between. Germline assignment: CDR1 SGHNT and CDR2 YYREEE (reference sequence). This CDR3 contains 14 residues. The CDR3 nucleotides read TGTGCCAGCAGCCCCCTGGCGGAGGCGGAGACCCAGTACTTC. This encodes CASSPLAEAETQYF.

J is TRBJ2-7 and V is TRBV5-1; 9 bases map to TRBD1. Trimming at V came to 4 bases and at J to 4 bases, leaving 9 bases not matched to a gene. This CDR3 has 15 amino acids. The germline V gene encodes CDR1 SGHRS and CDR2 YFSETQ. This chain's CDR3 is CASSPPGQGAYEQYF. The CDR3 region has the DNA TGCGCCAGCAGCCCACCGGGACAGGGTGCATACGAGCAGTACTTC.

The chain uses TRBV11-1 and TRBJ1-1, with D unresolved. V dropped 0 bases and J dropped 2 bases, with 7 bases sitting between them. In germline, CDR1 is SGHAT, CDR2 FQDESV (reference sequence). The CDR3 has 14 amino acids. The CDR3 spells CASSLAGVNTEAFF. CDR3 nucleotides: TGTGCCAGCAGCTTAGCCGGTGTAAACACTGAAGCTTTCTTT.

V gene TRBV5-5 combines with J gene TRBJ2-5; D gene unclear. This CDR3 is 13 amino acids long. Per the germline V gene, CDR1 is SGHKS and CDR2 is YYEKEE (reference sequence). V was trimmed by 2 bases and J by 5 bases, leaving 10 bases between them. The CDR3 sequence is CASSFSQVETQYF. For the CDR3, the DNA is TGTGCCAGCAGCTTTTCTCAGGTGGAGACCCAGTACTTC.

This sequence joins TRBV4-3 and TRBJ2-3; D call uncertain. The V gene lost 0 bases and the J gene lost 2 bases, with 12 bases spanning the gap. In germline, CDR1 is LGHNA, CDR2 YSLEER. The CDR3 is made up of 16 amino acids. The CDR3 is CASSQESPGLTDTQYF. The CDR3 DNA sequence: TGCGCCAGCAGCCAAGAAAGTCCAGGCCTCACAGATACGCAGTATTTT.

The chain combines TRBV19 with TRBJ1-6; 11 bases fit TRBD1. CDR3 size: 17 residues. Looked up from germline, CDR1 is LNHDA and CDR2 is SQIVND (reference sequence). The ends lost 8 bases at V and 5 bases at J; junction bases unmatched: 11. The CDR3 region is CASRPGTGGLDNSPLHF. The DNA of the CDR3 is TGTGCCAGTCGTCCCGGGACAGGGGGGCTGGATAATTCACCCCTCCACTTT.

This sequence joins TRBV29-1 and TRBJ1-1; D unclear. Per the germline V gene, CDR1 is SQVTM and CDR2 is ANQGSEA. This CDR3 comprises 12 residues. The germline V and J ends were trimmed by 8 bases and 0 bases, with 10 bases remaining between them. CDR3 DNA sequence: TGCAGCCTGGGCGGGATGAACACTGAAGCTTTCTTT. The encoded protein is CSLGGMNTEAFF.

The V call is TRBV4-2, the J call TRBJ2-1, with D perhaps matching TRBD2 (6 bases). The CDR3 runs 12 residues. The V and J ends lost 3 bases and 12 bases respectively, with 12 bases between them. Germline V gene data show CDR1 as LGHNA and CDR2 as YNFKEQ. Here the CDR3 DNA reads TGTGCCAGCAGCCAGGCCGGGACTGCGCAGTTCTTC. Its protein product is CASSQAGTAQFF.

This chain uses TRBV7-9 with TRBJ1-1, with D uncertain. This CDR3 has 16 residues. The V end was cut by 0 bases, the J end by 0 bases, with 11 bases between. Germline V gene sequence: CDR1 SEHNR, CDR2 FQNEAQ (reference sequence). The CDR3 DNA is TGTGCCAGCAGCTTAGCGCTGAACAGCATGAACACTGAAGCTTTCTTT. Amino acid sequence: CASSLALNSMNTEAFF.

This chain connects TRBV27 to TRBJ1-6; D unclear. The length of the CDR3 is 16 residues. Trimming took off 6 bases at V and 6 bases at J, with 18 bases between the two ends. Germline assignment: CDR1 MNHEY and CDR2 SMNVEV (reference sequence). CDR3 amino acids: CASSLTAGLINSPLHF. CDR3 DNA sequence: TGTGCCAGCAGCTTAACCGCTGGGCTAATTAATTCACCCCTCCACTTT.

The rearrangement links TRBV5-6 to TRBJ2-7, with a weak D call TRBD1 (6 bases). From germline, CDR1 is SGHDT and CDR2 YYEEEE. The length of the CDR3 is 15 residues. V lost 1 base and J 2 bases, leaving 13 bases between the germline ends. CDR3: CASSLSQGPAYEQYV. The CDR3 coding sequence is TGTGCCAGCAGCTTGAGTCAGGGGCCGGCCTACGAGCAGTACGTC.

This chain links TRBV29-1 with TRBJ2-3, with 7 bases lining up with TRBD1. CDR3 length: 14 amino acids. The germline CDR1 and CDR2 sequences are SQVTM and ANQGSEA. Losses at the gene ends were 2 bases for V and 3 bases for J; bases not matched to a gene: 5. The CDR3 DNA sequence: TGCAGCGTTGAATTGGGACAGATTACAGATACGCAGTATTTT. This sequence encodes CSVELGQITDTQYF.

The rearrangement joins TRBV5-1 to TRBJ1-1; a possible D gene is TRBD1 (6 bases). Trimming cost V 4 bases and J 4 bases, with 17 bases left between them. Germline CDR1 SGHRS, CDR2 YFSETQ. This CDR3 has 15 amino acids. In DNA, the CDR3 is TGCGCCAGCAGCCCTATACAGGGTGGGAGCACTGAAGCTTTCTTT. It yields the protein CASSPIQGGSTEAFF. Drawing the rest from reference TRBV5-1 and TRBJ1-1, the complete variable domain is KAGVTQTPRYLIKTRGQQVTLSCSPISGHRSVSWYQQTPGQGLQFLFEYFSETQRNKGNFPGRFSGRQFSNSRSEMNVSTLELGDSALYLCASSPIQGGSTEAFFGQGTRLTVV.

V gene TRBV6-5 combines with J gene TRBJ2-7; the D gene is possibly TRBD2 (6 bases). The V gene's germline CDR1 is MNHEY and CDR2 SVGAGI. This CDR3 is 13 amino acids long. With 5 bases removed from V and 2 bases from J, the gap between germline ends came to 10 bases. CDR3 nucleotide sequence: TGTGCCAGCAGTCAGGGACTTGCCTACGAGCAGTACGTC. Protein sequence: CASSQGLAYEQYV.

The rearrangement links TRBV11-2 to TRBJ2-2; 10 bases are a match to TRBD2. Per germline, CDR1 SGHAT and CDR2 FQNNGV. This CDR3 is 15 amino acids long. J was trimmed by 4 bases and V by 3 bases; bases with no gene match: 2. The CDR3 is CASSFGLAVTGELFF. CDR3 nucleotides: TGTGCCAGCAGCTTCGGACTAGCGGTCACCGGGGAGCTGTTTTTT.

CDR3 DNA: TGTGCCAGCAGCGCTAAGACAGGGGCTAGCACAGATACGCAGTATTTT. The encoded protein is CASSAKTGASTDTQYF. This sequence joins TRBV9 and TRBJ2-3, with 8 nucleotides matching TRBD1. The CDR3 spans 16 residues. Germline values: CDR1 SGDLS, CDR2 YYNGEE. V lost 3 bases to trimming and J lost 0 bases; unmatched junction nucleotides: 6.

The chain joins TRBV7-8 to TRBJ2-3, with TRBD2 identical over 13 bases. The V and J ends lost 5 bases and 7 bases, in that order; junction bases with no gene match: 6. Germline values: CDR1 SGHVS, CDR2 FQNEAQ. The CDR3 runs to 15 residues. CDR3 bases: TGTGCCAGCAGCCCGGGACTAGCGGGACGTCATACGCAGTATTTT. Encoded protein: CASSPGLAGRHTQYF.

V is TRBV30 and J is TRBJ2-7; 8 positions match TRBD1. The junction had 7 bases not matched to a gene; V was cut back by 0 bases and J by 0 bases. Germline V lookup: CDR1 GTSNPN, CDR2 SVGIG (reference sequence). The CDR3 consists of 16 residues. CDR3 DNA sequence: TGTGCCTGGAGTGTTCGATCCGGGACAGGCTCCTACGAGCAGTACTTC. This translates into CAWSVRSGTGSYEQYF.

The chain links TRBV4-1 to TRBJ1-2, with 7 bases that match TRBD1. The J segment lost 4 bases and the V segment lost 2 bases, leaving 4 bases of the junction unmatched. The germline V gene has CDR1 MGHRA and CDR2 YSYEKL. This CDR3 region has 14 residues. This CDR3 is CASSQTGASYGYTF. For the CDR3, the DNA is TGCGCCAGCAGCCAAACAGGGGCGTCCTATGGCTACACCTTC.

This clone turned up a few times. The chain combines TRBV6-1 with TRBJ1-6; 7 bases line up with TRBD1. The CDR3 runs to 14 residues. Germline trimming cut 4 bases from V and 6 bases from J; bases unmatched to any gene: 3. Germline-derived CDR1 and CDR2 are MNHNS and SASEGT. CDR3 region: CASSVNRGNSPLHF. CDR3 sequence (DNA): TGTGCCAGCAGTGTGAACAGGGGTAATTCACCCCTCCACTTT.

The gene calls are TRBV11-3 and TRBJ2-7, with no clear D. The CDR3 sequence is 13 residues long. CDR1 and CDR2 (germline): SGHNT, YENEEA. Deletions cut 3 bases from V and 3 bases from J, with 9 bases between. The CDR3 here is CASSFTQDYEQYF. The CDR3 DNA sequence: TGTGCCAGCAGCTTTACCCAGGACTACGAGCAGTACTTC.

The chain joins TRBV27 to TRBJ1-2, with D uncertain. In germline, CDR1 is MNHEY, CDR2 SMNVEV (reference sequence). The ends were cut back, 5 bases at V and 3 bases at J, with 16 bases in the middle. The CDR3 is 15 residues long. Here the CDR3 reads CASSATVSLDYGYTF. CDR3 bases: TGTGCCAGCAGTGCTACAGTGTCCTTGGACTATGGCTACACCTTC.

The V call is TRBV7-8, the J call TRBJ2-5; 7 positions match TRBD2. Trimming removed 5 bases from V and 0 bases from J; junction bases left unmatched: 18. The CDR3 is made up of 19 amino acids. From germline, CDR1 is SGHVS and CDR2 FQNEAQ. The CDR3 nucleotides read TGTGCCAGCAGCCCAGCGCAGGGAGGGAGTCTACAGTACCAAGAGACCCAGTACTTC. This translates into CASSPAQGGSLQYQETQYF.

The genes are TRBV10-2 and TRBJ2-7; possibly TRBD2 for D (5 bases). V was cut by 7 bases and J by 3 bases, with 10 bases left in between. The CDR3 loop spans 12 amino acids. Germline V gene data show CDR1 as WSHSY and CDR2 as SAAADI. Here the CDR3 DNA reads TGCGCCAGCAAGGCCGGGGACTACGAGCAGTACTTC. Protein product: CASKAGDYEQYF.

The chain combines TRBV21-1 with TRBJ1-4; the D segment call TRBD1 is taken from the table without a DNA check. TRBV21-1 is a recognized pseudogene. The CDR3 loop spans 18 amino acids. CDR3 in amino acids: CASSVGTGGRATNEKLFF. The CDR3 DNA follows: TGTGCCAGCAGCGTAGGGACAGGGGGGCGCGCAACTAATGAAAAACTGTTTTTT.

CDR3 sequence: CASSVGRGGYNEQFF. The CDR3 nucleotides are TGTGCCAGCAGCGTAGGGCGGGGGGGCTACAATGAGCAGTTCTTC. The V gene is TRBV9, the J gene TRBJ2-1, with 9 bases that match TRBD2. V dropped 0 bases and J dropped 3; count of bases not matched to a gene: 1. This CDR3 contains 15 residues. Germline V CDR1 and CDR2: SGDLS, YYNGEE.

The gene calls are TRBV2 and TRBJ2-1; 10 positions match TRBD2. J lost 9 bases, V lost 6 bases, and 11 bases had no gene match. Germline assignment: CDR1 SNHLY and CDR2 FYNNEI. The CDR3 contains 15 residues. CDR3 residues: CASRDQAGGQGEQFF. DNA for the CDR3: TGTGCCAGCAGGGACCAAGCGGGGGGGCAGGGTGAGCAGTTCTTC.

This chain connects TRBV4-3 to TRBJ1-6; weak D call: TRBD1 (6 bases). V was trimmed by 3 bases and J by 7 bases, leaving 7 bases between them. There are 13 residues in the CDR3. From germline, CDR1 is LGHNA and CDR2 YSLEER. The CDR3 spells CASSHDRNSPLHF. CDR3 nucleotide sequence: TGCGCCAGCAGCCACGACAGGAATTCACCCCTCCACTTT.

The chain links TRBV6-1 to TRBJ1-5, with TRBD1 identical over 8 bases. Trimming cost V 10 bases and J 2 bases; bases outside gene matches: 10. The CDR3 totals 15 residues. CDR1 and CDR2 (germline): MNHNS, SASEGT. DNA of the CDR3: TGTGCCATCGAGGACAGGGTGTTCCGCAATCAGCCCCAGCATTTT. This encodes CAIEDRVFRNQPQHF.